The 5 T cell receptor beta chains reported below all come from one sample, sequenced in a study of cytomegalovirus exposure and HLA in healthy donors (dated by TCRdb to 2017 to 2019). Receptor libraries were prepared by the immunoSEQ multiplex PCR assay. The table was pulled from immuneACCESS by TCRdb, which kept in-frame rearrangements only. Such tables lose some clones; where checked, under half of the loss comes from unresolved V genes, and the rest has no known cause. This sample holds around 50,000 clones; over 85% were observed only once. The top ten constitute approximately 5.5% of the sample. The sequencing input was PBMCs. The receptors shown here come from a woman between 18 and 30 years old in good health and CMV-seronegative.

J is TRBJ1-2 and V is TRBV5-4; a weak D match, TRBD1 (6 bases). CDR3 length: 14 amino acids. V lost 2 bases, J lost 8 bases, and 16 bases lay in between. The germline V gene has CDR1 SGHNT and CDR2 YYREEE (reference sequence). In nucleotides, the CDR3 is TGTGCCAGCAGCTTCCGGACAGCGAAAGACGGCTACACCTTC. This gives the protein CASSFRTAKDGYTF.

This clone was seen just once. The chain couples TRBV13 to TRBJ2-7, with 10 bases lining up with TRBD2. The CDR3 extends over 14 amino acids. Germline assignment: CDR1 PRHDT and CDR2 FYEKMQ (reference sequence). V lost 5 bases, J lost 2 bases, and 3 bases stayed unmatched. The DNA of the CDR3 is TGTGCCAGCAGCCCAGGACTAGCGGCCTACGAGCAGTACGTC. Protein product: CASSPGLAAYEQYV.

This clone was observed a single time. This chain connects TRBV9 to TRBJ1-3, with D hard to call. This CDR3 spans 14 amino acids. Germline V gene lookup returns CDR1 SGDLS and CDR2 YYNGEE. V lost 3 bases and J 6 bases, leaving 13 bases between the germline ends. The CDR3 spells CASSDRLPPNTIYF. The CDR3 DNA follows: TGTGCCAGCAGCGACCGACTCCCCCCAAACACCATATATTTT.

The rearrangement uses TRBV10-3 and TRBJ1-2; the D is unclear. Germline V gene sequence: CDR1 ENHRY, CDR2 SYGVKD. V lost 5 bases to trimming and J lost 2 bases, with 9 bases between them. CDR3 size: 13 residues. The CDR3 nucleotides read TGTGCCATCAGTTCCGGGATCAACTATGGCTACACCTTC. Protein product: CAISSGINYGYTF.

The rearrangement joins TRBV18 to TRBJ2-7, with 7 bases identical to TRBD1. The ends lost 3 bases at V and 3 bases at J; junction bases unmatched: 5. Germline loops: CDR1 KGHSH, CDR2 LQKENI. The CDR3 extends over 14 amino acids. The CDR3 DNA is TGTGCCAGCTCACCGGAGGCAGGGGGCTACGAGCAGTACTTC. Protein product: CASSPEAGGYEQYF.